This T cell receptor beta chain was identified in a study of cytomegalovirus exposure and HLA in healthy donors. Notes on the study in general: In vitro data verified a few CMV-associated chains as specific for CMV antigens. Despite most TCR sequences being rare, some public TCRs occurred in many donors. In an earlier analysis, in 587 donors, most V segments appeared productive either ~87% or ~30% of the time.

The V end lost 2 bases, the J end lost 6 bases, and 6 bases lay between the germline ends. The CDR3 length is 12 residues. Germline CDR1 reads MNHNY; CDR2 reads SVGAGI (reference sequence). Primers for the PCR totalled 60 Vbeta and 13 Jbeta. Clones were read by immunoSEQ multiplex PCR, and TCRdb kept only the in-frame ones, dropping some. The table has some 140,000 clones, 79% seen once; the top ten hold about 7%. Of note for this clone: The antigen remains undetermined.

The source of this sequence is a man in his forties in good health and CMV-seropositive. The source material was PBMCs. The chain is built from TRBV6-6 and TRBJ2-3; D remains ambiguous. The CDR3 DNA reads as TGTGCCAGCAGTTACGGCAGTGATACGCAGTATTTT. Its translation: CASSYGSDTQYF.